Shown below are 28 T cell receptor beta chains from a single sample sequenced in a study of T cells in Graves' hyperthyroidism and ophthalmopathy. The TCR beta CDR3 regions underwent amplification using RNA transcripts as the source. HTBI primers were used for first-round RT-PCR of the TCR CDR3. MiXCR, run by TCRdb on the multiplex PCR reads, gives a single entry per CDR3 protein. The sample holds some 740,000 distinct CDR3 sequences, around 15% seen once. The material sequenced was blood. All receptors come from a woman aged 18-35 years with Graves' hyperthyroidism.

The rearrangement links TRBV19 to TRBJ2-2; 8 bases agree with TRBD1. The CDR3 has 19 amino acids. Germline CDR1 is LNHDA and CDR2 is SQIVND (reference sequence). V dropped 3 bases and J dropped 0; count of bases not matched to a gene: 12. As DNA, the CDR3 is TGTGCCAGTAGTATGGGGGGACAGGAGTACTTGGCGAACACCGGGGAGCTGTTTTTT. It translates to CASSMGGQEYLANTGELFF.

This sequence joins TRBV6-5 and TRBJ2-4; a weak D match, TRBD2 (7 bases). Germline assignment: CDR1 MNHEY and CDR2 SVGAGI. This CDR3 has 15 residues. V lost 2 bases and J lost 8, with 16 bases in between. CDR3 region: CASSYRGANQDIQYF. The CDR3 coding sequence is TGTGCCAGCAGTTACCGGGGGGCCAACCAGGACATTCAGTACTTC.

Comments on this clonotype: A much larger clonotype is one base distant, so this may be a read error. V usage is TRBV2 and J usage is TRBJ1-4; TRBD1 might be the D (6 bases). Trimming pared 7 bases from V and 4 bases from J, leaving 10 bases between. CDR1 SNHLY and CDR2 FYNNEI come from the germline V gene. The CDR3 contains 13 residues. Here the CDR3 DNA reads TGTGCCAGCAATAGCAGGGGTAATGAAAAACTGTTTTTT. Its protein product is CASNSRGNEKLFF.

This clonotype was picked up many times. This chain connects TRBV18 to TRBJ1-1; possibly TRBD1 for D (5 bases). Germline lookup yields CDR1 KGHSH and CDR2 LQKENI. The CDR3 loop spans 14 amino acids. V was shortened by 3 bases and J by 5 bases, with 13 bases between the two germline ends. CDR3 sequence (DNA): TGTGCCAGCTCACCCCAGGGTATAGGTACTGAAGCTTTCTTT. Translated: CASSPQGIGTEAFF.

The sample holds many counts of this clonotype. This CDR3 is CASSRPGLASPSTDTQYF. In DNA, the CDR3 is TGTGCCAGCAGCCGACCGGGACTAGCTTCCCCTAGCACAGATACGCAGTATTTT. This chain connects TRBV11-1 to TRBJ2-3; the match to TRBD2 covers 9 bases. Trimming took 5 bases from V and 0 from J; bases not matched to a gene: 12. Germline CDR1 and CDR2: SGHAT and FQDESV (reference sequence). The CDR3 consists of 18 residues.

Note on this clonotype: Being one base from a much bigger clone, this may be a read error. This chain links TRBV18 with TRBJ1-2, with 8 bases fitting TRBD1. Germline values: CDR1 KGHSH, CDR2 LQKENI. Germline trimming cut 8 bases from V and 0 bases from J; bases unmatched to any gene: 11. CDR3 length: 16 amino acids. CDR3 DNA sequence: TGTGCCAGCCCACTTGCCCGGGACAGGCCTAACTATGGCTACACCTTC. As protein: CASPLARDRPNYGYTF.

This clonotype was recorded a few times. V is TRBV12-3 or TRBV12-4 and J is TRBJ2-7, with no clear D. Trimming cost V 2 bases and J 13 bases, with 18 bases left between them. The CDR3 is 13 residues long. The chain's CDR3 is CASSLLPDEQYYF. In nucleotides, the CDR3 is TGTGCCAGCAGTTTATTGCCGGATGAGCAGTATTACTTC.

The chain is built from TRBV6-1 and TRBJ2-7, with 10 bases fitting TRBD2. In germline, CDR1 is MNHNS, CDR2 SASEGT. There are 14 residues in the CDR3. V was clipped by 9 bases and J by 1 base; unmatched bases: 6. CDR3: CASRLAGGSYEQYF. The DNA of the CDR3 is TGTGCCAGTCGCTTAGCGGGAGGTTCCTACGAGCAGTACTTC.

This sequence joins TRBV14 and TRBJ2-2; tentatively, D is TRBD2 (6 bases). V lost 4 bases and J 0 bases, leaving 12 bases between the germline ends. This CDR3 has 16 amino acids. Germline CDR1 is SGHDN and CDR2 is FVKESK. This CDR3 reads CASSRLASANTGELFF. CDR3 DNA sequence: TGTGCCAGCAGCCGGCTAGCGTCCGCGAACACCGGGGAGCTGTTTTTT.

This chain uses TRBV7-3 with TRBJ2-3; 11 nucleotides align to TRBD2. V lost 6 bases and J lost 6; bases outside the gene matches: 11. The CDR3 consists of 16 residues. Germline CDR1 and CDR2: SGHTA and FQGTGA. CDR3 DNA: TGTGCCAGCAGTGATTTAGCGGGAGGGCCCGGGGATACGCAGTATTTT. Translation gives CASSDLAGGPGDTQYF.

CDR3 DNA: TGTGCCAGCAGGATGACTAGCGGAACATTCAATGAGCAGTTCTTC. It specifies CASRMTSGTFNEQFF. V and J are TRBV6-1 and TRBJ2-1, with 9 positions matching TRBD2. The CDR3 consists of 15 residues. Germline CDR1 and CDR2: MNHNS and SASEGT. Trimming removed 6 bases from V and 6 bases from J; junction bases left unmatched: 9.

The rearrangement uses TRBV19 and TRBJ1-5; D unclear. This CDR3 contains 17 residues. V was shortened by 5 bases and J by 5 bases, with 22 bases between the two germline ends. Germline-derived CDR1 and CDR2 are LNHDA and SQIVND (reference sequence). In DNA form, the CDR3 reads TGTGCCAGTAGTCCCCGAGGCGGTCAGACTTCTTATCAGCCCCAGCATTTT. It encodes CASSPRGGQTSYQPQHF.

This rearrangement joins TRBV11-1 to TRBJ2-5; D remains ambiguous. This CDR3 comprises 14 residues. V was trimmed by 7 bases and J by 2 bases, leaving 14 bases between them. The germline V gene encodes CDR1 SGHAT and CDR2 FQDESV (reference sequence). CDR3 region: CASTLGWNQETQYF. As DNA, the CDR3 is TGTGCCAGCACCTTGGGCTGGAATCAAGAGACCCAGTACTTC.

This clonotype has just a few counts. The chain couples TRBV11-2 to TRBJ1-2; D is unclear. Germline assignment: CDR1 SGHAT and CDR2 FQNNGV. This CDR3 contains 14 residues. Trimming stripped 3 bases from V and 4 bases from J, with 12 bases between. The CDR3 spells CASSFLKGLYGYTF. DNA of the CDR3: TGTGCCAGCAGCTTTCTAAAGGGCCTCTATGGCTACACCTTC.

The rearrangement uses TRBV6-1 and TRBJ2-7; D unclear. This CDR3 has 14 residues. Trimming stripped 4 bases from V and 1 base from J, with 11 bases between. In germline, CDR1 is MNHNS, CDR2 SASEGT. CDR3 sequence: CASSVETLSYEQYF. Here the CDR3 DNA reads TGTGCCAGCAGTGTGGAGACTCTTTCCTACGAGCAGTACTTC.

This clonotype showed up many times. The CDR3 DNA follows: TGTGCCAGCAGTTACGAGGATGAGCAGTTCTTC. Translated, it gives CASSYEDEQFF. This rearrangement joins TRBV6-2 or TRBV6-3 to TRBJ2-1; D gene ambiguous. V was pared by 2 bases and J by 8 bases, with 4 bases between. Looked up from germline, CDR1 is MNHEY and CDR2 is SVGEGT. This CDR3 region has 11 residues.

V usage is TRBV29-1 and J usage is TRBJ1-4; 7 bases align to TRBD1. J was trimmed by 8 bases and V by 5 bases; bases with no gene match: 5. Germline V gives CDR1 SQVTM, CDR2 ANQGSEA. The CDR3 sequence is 12 residues long. The CDR3 here is CSVTTGTEKLFF. CDR3 in DNA: TGCAGCGTTACGACAGGGACCGAAAAACTGTTTTTT.

The V and J genes are TRBV30 and TRBJ1-1, with D possibly matching TRBD1 (6 bases). Per the germline V gene, CDR1 is GTSNPN and CDR2 is SVGIG (reference sequence). Trimming stripped 0 bases from V and 6 bases from J, with 20 bases between. The length of the CDR3 is 16 residues. Written as DNA, the CDR3 is TGTGCCTGGAGTGTATTCCCGACAGGATCCTTGGCTGAAGCTTTCTTT. As protein: CAWSVFPTGSLAEAFF.

This clonotype was observed many times. The junction does not match germline at one end; this may be a read error. The chain couples TRBV20-1 to TRBJ2-1; tentatively, D is TRBD2 (6 bases). The CDR3 runs to 17 residues. Germline V gene data show CDR1 as DFQATT and CDR2 as SNEGSKA (reference sequence). The CDR3 DNA reads TGCAGTGCCAGAGGAGGGTTGGAGGGCTGGTTTTACAATGAGCAGTTCTTC. Translated, it gives CSARGGLEGWFYNEQFF.

This clonotype was seen at least ten times. The chain has TRBV6-2 or TRBV6-3 and TRBJ2-1, with TRBD1 as a possible D gene (6 bases). Per the germline V gene, CDR1 is MNHEY and CDR2 is SVGEGT. V lost 5 bases to trimming and J lost 6 bases, with 8 bases between them. The CDR3 runs to 12 residues. The CDR3 loop reads CASSTRGNEQFF. In DNA form, the CDR3 reads TGTGCCAGCAGTACCAGGGGCAATGAGCAGTTCTTC.

As to this clonotype: This clone may be a read error of a much larger clone one base away. The chain recombines TRBV7-9 with TRBJ2-7, with 10 bases identical to TRBD2. CDR1 is SEHNR, CDR2 FQNEAQ, per germline (reference sequence). Germline trimming cut 1 base from V and 2 bases from J; bases unmatched to any gene: 11. The CDR3 consists of 18 residues. CDR3 DNA: TGTGCCAGCAGCTTAGAGGGACTAGCGAGAGGCCTCACCTACGAGCAGTACTTC. It encodes CASSLEGLARGLTYEQYF.

This clonotype was seen more than once but under ten times. The chain employs TRBV7-2 and TRBJ2-7; D assignment may be TRBD1 or TRBD2 (5 bases each). Germline-derived CDR1 and CDR2 are SGHTA and FQGNSA. V gave up 5 bases and J gave up 1 base, with 12 bases separating them. The CDR3 sequence is 14 residues long. CDR3 sequence reads: CASSARGGSYEQYF. CDR3 DNA sequence: TGTGCCAGCAGCGCCCGGGGCGGATCCTACGAGCAGTACTTC.

With respect to this clonotype: A much larger clone is a single base away; this may be a read error. No conserved phenylalanine or tryptophan is present at the end of the CDR3, so a read error is the likely explanation. The chain uses TRBV11-2 and TRBJ2-7; 14 bases are a match to TRBD2. The CDR3 totals 16 residues. J gave up 4 bases and V 5 bases, and 7 bases lay outside the gene matches. Germline V lookup: CDR1 SGHAT, CDR2 FQNNGV. The CDR3 sequence: CASSKSGTSGSYEQYL. The DNA of the CDR3 is TGTGCCAGCAGCAAATCCGGGACTAGCGGGAGTTACGAGCAGTACCTC.

This clonotype occurred a few times. V usage is TRBV20-1 and J usage is TRBJ1-6; D call uncertain. Between the trimmed V and J ends, which lost 2 bases and 7 bases, there was a span of 9 bases. CDR3 length: 13 residues. CDR1 and CDR2 (germline): DFQATT, SNEGSKA (reference sequence). The CDR3 loop reads CSARMRINSPLHF. In DNA form, the CDR3 reads TGCAGTGCTAGAATGAGGATCAATTCACCCCTCCACTTT.

The chain links TRBV6-5 to TRBJ2-7; 7 bases agree with TRBD2. Germline loops: CDR1 MNHEY, CDR2 SVGAGI. This CDR3 region has 17 residues. With 0 bases clipped from V and 3 bases from J, the junction kept 11 bases outside the gene matches. The CDR3 spells CASSYSKVAGAGYEQYF. The DNA of the CDR3 is TGTGCCAGCAGTTACTCGAAGGTAGCGGGTGCGGGCTACGAGCAGTACTTC.

This clonotype was seen at least ten times. This rearrangement joins TRBV7-3 to TRBJ2-1; D remains unclear. Germline CDR1 reads SGHTA; CDR2 reads FQGTGA. Trimming pared 6 bases from V and 0 bases from J, leaving 12 bases between. The CDR3 length is 15 residues. The CDR3 spells CASSSSVGSYNEQFF. Written as DNA, the CDR3 is TGTGCCAGCAGTTCAAGCGTGGGCTCCTACAATGAGCAGTTCTTC.

The J gene is TRBJ2-7, the V gene TRBV27; possibly TRBD1 or TRBD2 for D (5 bases each). The V end was cut by 3 bases, the J end by 0 bases, with 18 bases between. This CDR3 is 17 amino acids long. Germline CDR1 is MNHEY and CDR2 is SMNVEV (reference sequence). The CDR3 spells CASSFSGARPPSYEQYF. Here the CDR3 DNA reads TGTGCCAGCAGTTTCTCCGGGGCGCGGCCTCCCTCCTACGAGCAGTACTTC.

This chain links TRBV4-2 with TRBJ2-7; D is ambiguous. Per the germline V gene, CDR1 is LGHNA and CDR2 is YNFKEQ. The CDR3 has 16 residues. V lost 1 base and J lost 5, with 18 bases in between. DNA of the CDR3: TGTGCCAGCAGCCAAGGGCTGGGCAATCGGTGGGACGAGCAGTACTTC. It specifies CASSQGLGNRWDEQYF.